The 29 T cell receptor beta chains below come from one sample, sequenced in a study of blood T cell repertoires in COVID-19 (dated by TCRdb to the early 2020s). The library was produced with the immunoSEQ multiplex PCR assay. Entries here come from immuneACCESS through TCRdb and include only in-frame sequences with V and J called. Some clones fail to appear in such tables; in the studies checked, an unresolved V gene covers under half of the shortfall, and the cause of the remainder is unknown. This sample has about 76,000 clones in its table, and around 87% of those were observed once. Clones ranked in the top ten supply around 30% of the sample. The sequencing sample was made of peripheral blood. These receptor sequences come from a woman older than 75 with active or convalescent COVID-19.

The CDR3 region has the DNA TGCGCCAGCAAATCACAATCGAACACCATATATTTT. Its protein is CASKSQSNTIYF. The J gene is TRBJ1-3, the V gene TRBV5-1; D unresolved. Germline values: CDR1 SGHRS, CDR2 YFSETQ. The V and J ends lost 6 bases and 7 bases respectively, with 11 bases between them. The CDR3 spans 12 residues.

The chain carries TRBV5-1 and TRBJ2-7; TRBD1 matches at 10 bases. Looked up from germline, CDR1 is SGHRS and CDR2 is YFSETQ. V lost 4 bases and J lost 4; bases outside the gene matches: 8. The CDR3 has 15 amino acids. DNA of the CDR3: TGCGCCAGCAGCAACCGGGACAGGGGCGCTTACGAGCAGTACTTC. This codes for CASSNRDRGAYEQYF.

The CDR3: CASSNVPRTEAFF. CDR3 bases: TGCGCCAGCAGCAACGTCCCGCGCACTGAAGCTTTCTTT. The gene calls are TRBV4-3 and TRBJ1-1; unclear D gene. With 5 bases removed from V and 4 bases from J, the gap between germline ends came to 11 bases. This CDR3 spans 13 amino acids. Germline V gene sequence: CDR1 LGHNA, CDR2 YSLEER.

V usage is TRBV28 and J usage is TRBJ1-4; 8 positions match TRBD1. With 5 bases clipped from V and 14 bases from J, the junction kept 7 bases outside the gene matches. The CDR3 runs 12 residues. From germline, CDR1 is MDHEN and CDR2 SYDVKM. CDR3 nucleotides: TGTGCCAGCAGTCAAACAGGGACAGGTCTGTTTTTT. This sequence encodes CASSQTGTGLFF.

The chain combines TRBV7-9 with TRBJ2-2, with 8 bases aligning to TRBD1. With V trimmed by 2 bases and J by 4 bases, 9 bases remained unmatched. CDR3 length: 17 residues. The germline CDR1 and CDR2 sequences are SEHNR and FQNEAQ (reference sequence). CDR3 in amino acids: CASSLYRTGFRTGELFF. CDR3 in DNA: TGTGCCAGCAGCTTATACCGGACAGGGTTTCGCACCGGGGAGCTGTTTTTT.

This clone was seen a single time. The V and J genes are TRBV30 and TRBJ1-1; a weak D match, TRBD1 (5 bases). The length of the CDR3 is 15 residues. Trimming removed 4 bases at V and 0 bases at J, with 15 bases between. The V gene's germline CDR1 is GTSNPN and CDR2 SVGIG (reference sequence). This CDR3 is CAWTRDLSMNTEAFF. The CDR3 nucleotides are TGTGCCTGGACCCGGGACTTAAGCATGAACACTGAAGCTTTCTTT.

This rearrangement joins TRBV3-1 (or the pseudogene TRBV3-2) to TRBJ2-3; D possibly corresponds to TRBD1 (6 bases). The V gene lost 4 bases and the J gene lost 1 base, with 9 bases spanning the gap. The CDR3 is 14 residues long. CDR1 is LGHDT and CDR2 is YNNKEL in the germline V gene (reference sequence). CDR3 in amino acids: CASSPGDGTDTQYF. As DNA, the CDR3 is TGTGCCAGCAGCCCAGGGGACGGCACAGATACGCAGTATTTT.

The V gene is TRBV6-5, the J gene TRBJ1-1, with 9 bases identical to TRBD1. The CDR3 runs to 13 residues. Germline V gives CDR1 MNHEY, CDR2 SVGAGI. Trimming took 8 bases from V and 4 from J; bases not matched to a gene: 5. CDR3 in DNA: TGTGCCAGCCGGGGACAGGGTTTCACTGAAGCTTTCTTT. Its protein product is CASRGQGFTEAFF.

The genes are TRBV4-3 and TRBJ1-1; 7 bases are shared with TRBD1. This CDR3 comprises 14 residues. CDR1 is LGHNA and CDR2 is YSLEER in the germline V gene. The V segment lost 4 bases and the J segment 4 bases; nucleotides outside the gene matches: 6. CDR3 in DNA: TGCGCCAGCAGCCCGGACAGGTATAGCACTGAAGCTTTCTTT. It specifies CASSPDRYSTEAFF.

This chain joins TRBV4-1 and TRBJ2-7, with 11 nucleotides matching TRBD1. CDR1 is MGHRA, CDR2 YSYEKL, per germline. The junction had 3 bases not matched to a gene; V was cut back by 5 bases and J by 6 bases. This CDR3 has 13 residues. The CDR3 nucleotides read TGCGCCAGCAGCGGGACAGGGGGAACCGAGCAGTACTTC. Translated: CASSGTGGTEQYF.

This chain links TRBV5-8 with TRBJ1-3, with a weak D call TRBD1 (5 bases). CDR1 is SGHTS, CDR2 YDEGEE, per germline. With 0 bases removed from V and 4 bases from J, the gap between germline ends came to 8 bases. The CDR3 runs 14 residues. The CDR3 nucleotides read TGTGCCAGCAGCTTGGAACAGGTGGGAAACACCATATATTTT. It encodes CASSLEQVGNTIYF.

J is TRBJ1-1 and V is TRBV5-1; D uncertain. The CDR3 is 17 residues long. V dropped 3 bases and J dropped 1 base, with 19 bases sitting between them. CDR1 and CDR2 (germline): SGHRS, YFSETQ. The CDR3 DNA is TGCGCCAGCAGCTGGTGGGTTAAAAGTGGAGAGAACACTGAAGCTTTCTTT. Translating gives CASSWWVKSGENTEAFF.

The rearrangement joins TRBV9 to TRBJ1-6, with TRBD1 matching 7 bases. Germline V CDR1 and CDR2: SGDLS, YYNGEE. The CDR3 runs 17 residues. V was clipped by 0 bases and J by 7 bases; unmatched bases: 10. The DNA for the CDR3 is TGTGCCAGCAGCGTAGAGGCCAGGGGGACTCACAATTCACCCCTCCACTTT. This sequence encodes CASSVEARGTHNSPLHF.

The chain joins TRBV7-9 to TRBJ2-5; 10 positions agree with TRBD1. The CDR3 runs to 14 residues. CDR1 and CDR2 from the germline V gene are SEHNR and FQNEAQ (reference sequence). J lost 1 base, V lost 6 bases, and 2 bases had no gene match. In DNA, the CDR3 is TGTGCCAGCAGGCGACAGGGGGCCCAAGAGACCCAGTACTTC. Translated, it gives CASRRQGAQETQYF.

This clone is a singleton in its sample. The chain carries TRBV3-1 (or the pseudogene TRBV3-2) and TRBJ2-7; D gene ambiguous. Per germline, CDR1 LGHDT and CDR2 YNNKEL (reference sequence). Trimming stripped 1 base from V and 9 bases from J, with 13 bases between. There are 13 residues in the CDR3. CDR3: CASSQASQLMQYF. DNA for the CDR3: TGTGCCAGCAGCCAAGCGTCCCAACTGATGCAGTACTTC.

The chain has TRBV6-5 and TRBJ2-1, with unresolved D. The CDR3 contains 11 residues. CDR1 and CDR2 from the germline V gene are MNHEY and SVGAGI. V was pared by 8 bases and J by 6 bases, with 8 bases between. The CDR3 region has the DNA TGTGCCAGCGACAAGCCCAATGAGCAGTTCTTC. Amino acid sequence: CASDKPNEQFF.

The chain is built from TRBV2 and TRBJ2-3; D is unresolved. Germline V gene lookup returns CDR1 SNHLY and CDR2 FYNNEI. This CDR3 contains 12 residues. V lost 4 bases and J 3 bases, leaving 5 bases between the germline ends. The CDR3 region has the DNA TGTGCCAGCAGTGCTGAGACAGATACGCAGTATTTT. Protein product: CASSAETDTQYF.

This chain joins TRBV27 and TRBJ1-2; 8 bases agree with TRBD1. V lost 5 bases, J lost 4 bases, and 3 bases stayed unmatched. Germline V gene lookup returns CDR1 MNHEY and CDR2 SMNVEV (reference sequence). The CDR3 contains 13 residues. The CDR3 loop reads CASSIQGVYGYTF. CDR3 bases: TGTGCCAGCAGTATACAGGGGGTCTATGGCTACACCTTC.

The genes are TRBV5-4 and TRBJ1-1; D may be TRBD1 (5 bases). The V and J ends lost 3 bases and 4 bases respectively, with 16 bases between them. Germline CDR1 and CDR2: SGHNT and YYREEE (reference sequence). CDR3 length equals 15 residues. The CDR3 DNA reads TGTGCCAGCAGCTCCCGTTATGGGGCAGGCACTGAAGCTTTCTTT. Translating it yields CASSSRYGAGTEAFF.

V is TRBV7-2 and J is TRBJ1-6; D might be TRBD1 (6 bases). Trimming took 4 bases from V and 9 from J, leaving 19 bases between them. Germline assignment: CDR1 SGHTA and CDR2 FQGNSA. This CDR3 has 16 amino acids. CDR3 nucleotides: TGTGCCAGCAGCTCGGGGCGGGGGCAGGGTTCTTCACCCCTCCACTTT. This translates into CASSSGRGQGSSPLHF.

This sequence joins TRBV28 and TRBJ1-5; maybe TRBD1 (6 bases). This CDR3 has 17 amino acids. V lost 4 bases, J lost 3 bases, and 19 bases lay in between. Germline-derived CDR1 and CDR2 are MDHEN and SYDVKM. In DNA, the CDR3 is TGTGCCAGCAGTTCGAAAATGACAGGCCGAATCAATCAGCCCCAGCATTTT. Amino acid sequence: CASSSKMTGRINQPQHF. The complete variable domain, with remaining parts taken from reference TRBV28 and TRBJ1-5, reads DVKVTQSSRYLVKRTGEKVFLECVQDMDHENMFWYRQDPGLGLRLIYFSYDVKMKEKGDIPEGYSVSREKKERFSLILESASTNQTSMYLCASSSKMTGRINQPQHFGDGTRLSIL.

The DNA of the CDR3 is TGTGCCAGCAGCCCCCCAACGGGGGAGTTCACTGAAGCTTTCTTT. Encoded protein: CASSPPTGEFTEAFF. The V and J genes are TRBV7-8 and TRBJ1-1, with D perhaps TRBD1 (5 bases). Trimming pared 5 bases from V and 4 bases from J, leaving 17 bases between. There are 15 residues in the CDR3. Germline V lookup: CDR1 SGHVS, CDR2 FQNEAQ.

This clone was recorded only once. At one end the junction does not follow the germline gene, possibly because of a read error. The chain is built from TRBV4-3 and TRBJ1-2; D uncertain. This CDR3 has 14 residues. Germline CDR1 LGHNA, CDR2 YSLEER. DNA of the CDR3: TGCGCCAGCAGCCAAGTCTTCCCGGCCGTGGGCTCGAACTTC. It is translated as CASSQVFPAVGSNF.

This clone was found once. J is TRBJ2-3 and V is TRBV12-3 or TRBV12-4, with no clear D. Trimming removed 7 bases from V and 6 bases from J, with 8 bases in between. The CDR3 spans 11 residues. The CDR3 spells CASTIRDTQYF. The CDR3 DNA sequence: TGTGCCAGCACCATCCGGGATACGCAGTATTTT.

V and J are TRBV4-1 and TRBJ1-1, with 8 bases aligning to TRBD1. Per germline, CDR1 MGHRA and CDR2 YSYEKL. The CDR3 is made up of 16 amino acids. With 2 bases clipped from V and 3 bases from J, the junction kept 8 bases outside the gene matches. As DNA, the CDR3 is TGCGCCAGCAGCCAATCATTTGGGACAGGTGACACTGAAGCTTTCTTT. It specifies CASSQSFGTGDTEAFF.

The V call is TRBV6-4, the J call TRBJ2-3; TRBD2 matches at 7 bases. J gave up 3 bases and V 6 bases, and 3 bases lay outside the gene matches. Looked up from germline, CDR1 is MRHNA and CDR2 is SNTAGT. The CDR3 has 13 residues. CDR3 DNA sequence: TGTGCCAGCAGCCCAGCGGGGACAGATACGCAGTATTTT. Protein sequence: CASSPAGTDTQYF.

The chain employs TRBV5-5 and TRBJ2-7, with D possibly matching TRBD1 (6 bases). This CDR3 comprises 14 residues. Germline-derived CDR1 and CDR2 are SGHKS and YYEKEE (reference sequence). Trimming removed 0 bases at V and 0 bases at J, with 7 bases between. CDR3 DNA sequence: TGTGCCAGCAGCTTGGCAGGGGCCTCCTACGAGCAGTACTTC. Translating gives CASSLAGASYEQYF.

The rearrangement joins TRBV5-6 to TRBJ2-3, with 10 bases that match TRBD2. The germline gives CDR1 SGHDT, CDR2 YYEEEE. The CDR3 length is 17 residues. Trimming cost V 0 bases and J 9 bases; bases outside gene matches: 13. CDR3 sequence: CASSLGSGGASAWTQYF. CDR3 DNA: TGTGCCAGCAGCTTGGGAAGCGGGGGGGCCTCCGCGTGGACGCAGTATTTT.

A note on this clone: A far larger clone is one nucleotide away, so this likely arose from a read error. The chain joins TRBV9 to TRBJ2-7; TRBD2 aligns across 8 bases. Germline loops: CDR1 SGDLS, CDR2 YYNGEE. This CDR3 comprises 14 residues. The CDR3 bases are TGTGCCAGCTGCGTAAGCGGGGGCATCTACGAGCAGTACTTC. Amino acids: CASCVSGGIYEQYF.